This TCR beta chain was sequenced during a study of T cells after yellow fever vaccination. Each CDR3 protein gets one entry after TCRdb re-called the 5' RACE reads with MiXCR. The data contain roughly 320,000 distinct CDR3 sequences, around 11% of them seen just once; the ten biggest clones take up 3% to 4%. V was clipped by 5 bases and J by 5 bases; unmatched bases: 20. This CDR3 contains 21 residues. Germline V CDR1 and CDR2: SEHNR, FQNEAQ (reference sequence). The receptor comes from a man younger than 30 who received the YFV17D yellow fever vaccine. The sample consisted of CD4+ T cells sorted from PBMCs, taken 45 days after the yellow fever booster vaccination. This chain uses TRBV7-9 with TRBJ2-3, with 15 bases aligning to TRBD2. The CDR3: CASSLPGGTSGGSFGGDTQYF. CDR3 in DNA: TGTGCCAGCAGCCTACCAGGAGGGACTAGCGGGGGGTCGTTTGGTGGAGATACGCAGTATTTT.